These 9 T cell receptor beta chains were all obtained from the same sample, sequenced in a study of Tregs in tolerant kidney transplant recipients. The method was immunoSEQ multiplex PCR; TCRdb's version includes in-frame clones alone and lacks a portion of them. This table has about 64,000 clones, roughly 98% appearing once. The source was Tregs from blood, collected before the transplant. The receptors derive from a human donor who received a combined kidney and bone marrow transplant.

This chain connects TRBV20-1 to TRBJ2-7; D remains ambiguous. The germline V gene has CDR1 DFQATT and CDR2 SNEGSKA (reference sequence). The V and J ends lost 5 bases and 3 bases respectively, with 8 bases between them. The CDR3 consists of 11 residues. The CDR3 protein is CSALQNYEQYF. The CDR3 bases are TGCAGTGCTCTCCAGAACTACGAGCAGTACTTC.

The chain uses TRBV19 and TRBJ2-1, with TRBD2 matching over 9 bases. V shed 4 bases and J 7 bases; nucleotides not matched to a gene: 11. The CDR3 covers 16 residues. Looked up from germline, CDR1 is LNHDA and CDR2 is SQIVND (reference sequence). The CDR3 protein is CASSRRTSVSGNEQFF. CDR3 coding DNA: TGTGCCAGTAGTAGAAGGACTAGCGTTTCGGGGAATGAGCAGTTCTTC. Based on the CDR3 plus reference TRBV19 and TRBJ2-1, the full variable domain is DGGITQSPKYLFRKEGQNVTLSCEQNLNHDAMYWYRQDPGQGLRLIYYSQIVNDFQKGDIAEGYSVSREKKESFPLTVTSAQKNPTAFYLCASSRRTSVSGNEQFFGPGTRLTVL.

The chain employs TRBV19 and TRBJ1-1; TRBD1 aligns across 7 bases. The V gene end was trimmed by 4 bases and the J gene end by 6 bases; junction bases not matched to a gene: 14. The CDR3 loop spans 16 amino acids. Germline assignment: CDR1 LNHDA and CDR2 SQIVND (reference sequence). The CDR3 sequence: CASSTGWGQTRAEAFF. CDR3 DNA sequence: TGTGCCAGTAGTACAGGCTGGGGACAGACACGGGCTGAAGCTTTCTTT.

The chain employs TRBV10-3 and TRBJ2-1; 9 bases map to TRBD1. Germline CDR1 ENHRY, CDR2 SYGVKD. With V trimmed by 10 bases and J by 5 bases, 6 bases remained unmatched. The CDR3 consists of 13 residues. The CDR3 spells CATGTGTHNEQFF. As DNA, the CDR3 is TGTGCCACCGGGACAGGGACTCACAATGAGCAGTTCTTC.

The chain couples TRBV4-3 to TRBJ1-1; TRBD1 aligns across 8 bases. Germline V gene data show CDR1 as LGHNA and CDR2 as YSLEER. After removal of 1 base from V and 1 base from J, the junction contained 2 bases not matched to a gene. The CDR3 sequence is 15 residues long. The CDR3, as DNA: TGCGCCAGCAGCCAAGCTGACAGGGGGAACACTGAAGCTTTCTTT. Its protein is CASSQADRGNTEAFF.

J is TRBJ2-3 and V is TRBV30, with TRBD2 matching 8 bases. The length of the CDR3 is 16 residues. Looked up from germline, CDR1 is GTSNPN and CDR2 is SVGIG (reference sequence). V lost 3 bases to trimming and J lost 3 bases; unmatched junction nucleotides: 11. CDR3 sequence: CAWSTKGLAGTDTQYF. As DNA, the CDR3 is TGTGCCTGGAGCACGAAAGGACTAGCTGGGACAGATACGCAGTATTTT.

The rearrangement joins TRBV10-3 to TRBJ1-2; TRBD1 matches 8 bases. Germline V gene sequence: CDR1 ENHRY, CDR2 SYGVKD. Unmatched junction bases numbered 6, after V lost 10 bases and J lost 2 bases. This CDR3 has 13 amino acids. CDR3 in DNA: TGTGCCACCGCCGACAGGGGAAACTATGGCTACACCTTC. Protein: CATADRGNYGYTF.

The V gene is TRBV19, the J gene TRBJ2-7; D uncertain. Germline V gene sequence: CDR1 LNHDA, CDR2 SQIVND (reference sequence). The length of the CDR3 is 15 residues. Trimming removed 5 bases from V and 2 bases from J, with 16 bases in between. The CDR3 coding sequence is TGTGCCAGTAGTCCCCAATCCAAAAGCCCCTACGAGCAGTACTTC. Translated: CASSPQSKSPYEQYF.

The chain is built from TRBV18 and TRBJ2-7; TRBD2 matches 8 bases. V gave up 4 bases and J gave up 5 bases; unmatched junction bases: 7. The CDR3 loop spans 14 amino acids. The germline CDR1 and CDR2 sequences are KGHSH and LQKENI. CDR3 residues: CASSQAGGKDEQYF. The DNA for the CDR3 is TGTGCCAGCTCACAGGCGGGAGGCAAAGACGAGCAGTACTTC.